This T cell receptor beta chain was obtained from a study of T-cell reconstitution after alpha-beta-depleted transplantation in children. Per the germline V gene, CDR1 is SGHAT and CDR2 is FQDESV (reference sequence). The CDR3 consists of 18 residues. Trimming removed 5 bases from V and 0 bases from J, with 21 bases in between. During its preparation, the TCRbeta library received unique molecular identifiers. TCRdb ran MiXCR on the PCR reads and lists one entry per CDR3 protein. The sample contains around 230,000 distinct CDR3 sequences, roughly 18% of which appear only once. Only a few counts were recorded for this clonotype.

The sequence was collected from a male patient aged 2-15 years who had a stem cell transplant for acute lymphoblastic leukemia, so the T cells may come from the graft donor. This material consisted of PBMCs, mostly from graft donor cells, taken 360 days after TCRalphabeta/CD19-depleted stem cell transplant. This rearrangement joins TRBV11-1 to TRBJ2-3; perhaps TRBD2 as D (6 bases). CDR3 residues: CASSKSRGGAASTDTQYF. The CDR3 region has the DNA TGTGCCAGCAGCAAATCAAGGGGAGGAGCGGCCAGCACAGATACGCAGTATTTT.